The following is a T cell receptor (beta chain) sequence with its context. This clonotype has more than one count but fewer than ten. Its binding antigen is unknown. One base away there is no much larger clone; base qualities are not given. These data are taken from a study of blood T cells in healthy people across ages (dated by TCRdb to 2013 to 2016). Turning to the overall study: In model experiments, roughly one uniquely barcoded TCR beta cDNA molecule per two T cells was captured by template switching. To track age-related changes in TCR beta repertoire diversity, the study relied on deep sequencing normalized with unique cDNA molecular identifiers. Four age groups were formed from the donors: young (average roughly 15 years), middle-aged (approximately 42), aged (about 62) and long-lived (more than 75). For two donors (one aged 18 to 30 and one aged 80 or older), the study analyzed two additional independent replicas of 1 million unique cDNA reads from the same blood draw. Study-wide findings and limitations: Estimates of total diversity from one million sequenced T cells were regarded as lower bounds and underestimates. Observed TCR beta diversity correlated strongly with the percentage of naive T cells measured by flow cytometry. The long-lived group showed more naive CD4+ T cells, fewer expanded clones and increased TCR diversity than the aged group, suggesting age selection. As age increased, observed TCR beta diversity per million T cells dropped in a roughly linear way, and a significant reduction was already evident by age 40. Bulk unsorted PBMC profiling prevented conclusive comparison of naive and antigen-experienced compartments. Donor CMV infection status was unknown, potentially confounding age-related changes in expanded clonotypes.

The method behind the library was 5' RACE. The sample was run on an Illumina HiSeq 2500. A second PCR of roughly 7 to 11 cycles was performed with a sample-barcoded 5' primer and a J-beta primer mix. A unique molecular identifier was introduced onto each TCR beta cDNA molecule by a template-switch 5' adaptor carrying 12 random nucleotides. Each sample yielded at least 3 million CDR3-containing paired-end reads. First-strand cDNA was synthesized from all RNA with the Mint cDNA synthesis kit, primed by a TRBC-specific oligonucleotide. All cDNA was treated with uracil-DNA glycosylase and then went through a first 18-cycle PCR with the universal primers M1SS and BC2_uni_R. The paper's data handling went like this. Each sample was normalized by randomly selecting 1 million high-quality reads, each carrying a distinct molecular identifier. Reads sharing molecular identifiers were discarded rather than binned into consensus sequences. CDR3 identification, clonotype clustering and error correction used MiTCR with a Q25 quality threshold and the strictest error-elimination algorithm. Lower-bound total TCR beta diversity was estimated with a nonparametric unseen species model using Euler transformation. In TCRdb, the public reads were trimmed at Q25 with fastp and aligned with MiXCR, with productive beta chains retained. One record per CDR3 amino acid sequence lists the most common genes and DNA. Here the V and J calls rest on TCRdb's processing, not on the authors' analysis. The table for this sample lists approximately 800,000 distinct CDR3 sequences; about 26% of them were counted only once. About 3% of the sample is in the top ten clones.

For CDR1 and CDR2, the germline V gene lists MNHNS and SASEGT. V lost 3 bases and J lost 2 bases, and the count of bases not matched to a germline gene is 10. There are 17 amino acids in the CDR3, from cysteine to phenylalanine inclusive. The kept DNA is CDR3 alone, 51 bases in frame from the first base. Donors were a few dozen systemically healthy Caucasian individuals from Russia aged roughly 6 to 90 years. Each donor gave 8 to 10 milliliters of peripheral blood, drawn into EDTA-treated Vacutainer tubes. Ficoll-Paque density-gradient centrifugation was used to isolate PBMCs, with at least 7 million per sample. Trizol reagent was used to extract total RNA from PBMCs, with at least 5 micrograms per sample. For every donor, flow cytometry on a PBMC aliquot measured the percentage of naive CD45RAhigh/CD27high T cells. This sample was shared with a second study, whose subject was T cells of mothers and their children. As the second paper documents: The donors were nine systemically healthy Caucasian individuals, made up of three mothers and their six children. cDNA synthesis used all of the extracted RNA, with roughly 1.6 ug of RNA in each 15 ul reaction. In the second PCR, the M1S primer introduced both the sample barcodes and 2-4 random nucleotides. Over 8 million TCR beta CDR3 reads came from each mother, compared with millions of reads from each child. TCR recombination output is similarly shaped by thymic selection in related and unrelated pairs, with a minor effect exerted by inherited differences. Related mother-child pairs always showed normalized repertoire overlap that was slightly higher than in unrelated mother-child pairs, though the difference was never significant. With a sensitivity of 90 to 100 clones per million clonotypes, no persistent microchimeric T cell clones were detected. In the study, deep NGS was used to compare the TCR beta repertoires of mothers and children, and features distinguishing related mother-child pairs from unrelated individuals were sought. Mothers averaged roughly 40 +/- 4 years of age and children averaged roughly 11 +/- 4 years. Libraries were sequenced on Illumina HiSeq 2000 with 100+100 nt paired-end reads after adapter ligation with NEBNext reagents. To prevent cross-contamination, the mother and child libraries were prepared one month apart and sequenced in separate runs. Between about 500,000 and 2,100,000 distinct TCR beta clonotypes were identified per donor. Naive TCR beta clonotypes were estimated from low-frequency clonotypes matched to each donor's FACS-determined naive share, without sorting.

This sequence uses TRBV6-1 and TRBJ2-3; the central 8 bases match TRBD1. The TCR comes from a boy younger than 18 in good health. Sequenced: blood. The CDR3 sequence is CASSEGTGSTYTDTQYF. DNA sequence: TGTGCCAGCAGTGAGGGGACAGGATCAACTTACACAGATACGCAGTATTTT.